This entry is about one TCR beta chain. This entry is derived from a study of blood T cell repertoires in COVID-19. The overall study: COVID-19 samples collected from the United States, Italy and Spain covered acute and convalescent phases. PBMCs, B-cell-depleted T cells, or T cells provided the cDNA or gDNA that made up the material.

Seattle cases were enrolled at active infection and followed longitudinally. Per germline, CDR1 SQVTM and CDR2 ANQGSEA. V dropped 7 bases and J dropped 5 bases, with 14 bases sitting between them. The CDR3 is made up of 13 amino acids. Sequencing used immunoSEQ multiplex PCR; TCRdb keeps in-frame clones, though not all of them. The sample records some 250,000 clones, approximately 86% being singletons. The J gene is TRBJ2-2, the V gene TRBV29-1; possible D gene TRBD1, 6 bases. The sample consisted of peripheral blood. This TCR came from a woman aged 55-70 years with COVID-19, enrolled during active disease. The chain's CDR3 is CSGSRGRTGELFF. The DNA of the CDR3 is TGCAGCGGAAGCAGGGGTCGAACCGGGGAGCTGTTTTTT.